Below, one TCR beta chain is given with its context. This sample is drawn from a study of blood T cell repertoires in COVID-19. Turning to the study itself: The samples span acute and convalescent COVID-19 from the United States, Italy and Spain.

Repertoires were generated with immunoSEQ multiplex PCR, while TCRdb's copy carries only in-frame clones and drops some. Of 150,000 to 200,000 clones listed, roughly 80% are singletons. Seattle-derived patients entered the study during active infection and were followed longitudinally. Germline V lookup: CDR1 LGHNA, CDR2 YNFKEQ. Between the trimmed V and J ends, which lost 1 base and 0 bases, there was a span of 17 bases. The CDR3 has 18 amino acids. The sequenced sample was peripheral blood. The receptor was isolated from a woman in her sixties or seventies with COVID-19, enrolled during active disease. The V gene is TRBV4-2, the J gene TRBJ2-3; the D gene is possibly TRBD2 (6 bases). CDR3 in DNA: TGTGCCAGCAGCCAAGCGGTTGATATTAGCGGTAGCACAGATACGCAGTATTTT. Translation: CASSQAVDISGSTDTQYF.